The clone carrying this T cell receptor beta chain was recorded a few times. These data originate in a study of T-cell reconstitution after alpha-beta-depleted transplantation in children. Trimming cost V 3 bases and J 5 bases, with 17 bases left between them. Germline CDR1 is SGHTA and CDR2 is FQGNSA. The CDR3 length is 16 residues. Using unique molecular identifiers, the investigators prepared the TCRbeta library. TCRdb itself ran the PCR reads through MiXCR, one entry per CDR3 protein. The sample yields almost 500,000 distinct CDR3 sequences, approximately 13% seen once. The sequenced sample was PBMCs from the stem cell graft donor, obtained from the stem cell graft. The V gene is TRBV7-2, the J gene TRBJ2-1; D perhaps matches TRBD1 (6 bases). The sequence was obtained from a human donor who donated a stem cell graft to a child with combined immunodeficiency. This CDR3 reads CASSFNSGRGNNEQFF. DNA of the CDR3: TGTGCCAGCAGCTTCAATTCGGGCAGGGGTAACAATGAGCAGTTCTTC.